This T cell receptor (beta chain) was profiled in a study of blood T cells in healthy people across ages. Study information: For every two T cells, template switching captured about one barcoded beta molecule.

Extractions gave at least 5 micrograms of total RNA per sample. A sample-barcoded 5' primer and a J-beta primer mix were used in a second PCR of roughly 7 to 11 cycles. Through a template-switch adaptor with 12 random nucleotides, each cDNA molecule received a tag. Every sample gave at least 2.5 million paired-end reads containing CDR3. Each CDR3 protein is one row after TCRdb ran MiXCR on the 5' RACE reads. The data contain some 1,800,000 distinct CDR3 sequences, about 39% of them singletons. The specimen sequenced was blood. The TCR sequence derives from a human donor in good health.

The CDR3 bases are TGCAGCGGTTTTAACAGGGACTTGACAGATACGCAGTATTTT. Amino acid sequence: CSGFNRDLTDTQYF. V is TRBV29-1 and J is TRBJ2-3; possibly TRBD1 or TRBD2 for D (6 bases each). This CDR3 has 14 amino acids. Germline-derived CDR1 and CDR2 are SQVTM and ANQGSEA. V was clipped by 7 bases and J by 3 bases, with 17 bases between them.